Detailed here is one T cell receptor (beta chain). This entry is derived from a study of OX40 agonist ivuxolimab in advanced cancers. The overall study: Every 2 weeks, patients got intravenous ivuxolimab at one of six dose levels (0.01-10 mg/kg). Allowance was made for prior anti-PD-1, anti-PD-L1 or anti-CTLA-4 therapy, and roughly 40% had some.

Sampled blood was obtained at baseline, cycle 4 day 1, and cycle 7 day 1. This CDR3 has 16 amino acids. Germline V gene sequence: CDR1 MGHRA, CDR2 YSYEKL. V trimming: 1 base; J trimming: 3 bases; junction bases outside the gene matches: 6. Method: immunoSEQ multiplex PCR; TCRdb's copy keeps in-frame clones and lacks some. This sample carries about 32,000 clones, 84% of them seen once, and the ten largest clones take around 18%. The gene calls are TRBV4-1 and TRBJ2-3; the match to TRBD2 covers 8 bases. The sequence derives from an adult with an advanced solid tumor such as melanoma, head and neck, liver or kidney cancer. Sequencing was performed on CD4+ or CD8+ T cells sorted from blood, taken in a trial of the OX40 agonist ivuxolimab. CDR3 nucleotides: TGCGCCAGCAGCCAAGGTGGGGGCGGGGGGACAGATACGCAGTATTTT. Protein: CASSQGGGGGTDTQYF.